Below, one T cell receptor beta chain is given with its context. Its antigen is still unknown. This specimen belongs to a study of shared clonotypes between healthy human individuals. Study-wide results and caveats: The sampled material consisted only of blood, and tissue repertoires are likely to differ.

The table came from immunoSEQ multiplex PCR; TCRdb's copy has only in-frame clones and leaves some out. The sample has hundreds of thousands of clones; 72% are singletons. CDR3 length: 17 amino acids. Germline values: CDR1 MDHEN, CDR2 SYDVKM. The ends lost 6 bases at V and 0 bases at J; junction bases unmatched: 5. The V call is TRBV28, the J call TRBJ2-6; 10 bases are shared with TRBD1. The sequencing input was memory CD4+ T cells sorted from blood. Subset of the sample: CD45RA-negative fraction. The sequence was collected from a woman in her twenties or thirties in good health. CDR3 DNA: TGTGCCAGCAGCCCCGGGACAGGGGTCTCTGGGGCCAACGTCCTGACTTTC. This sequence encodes CASSPGTGVSGANVLTF.